The TCR beta chain described here comes from a study of T cells after yellow fever vaccination (dated by TCRdb to the late 2010s). About the full investigation: Libraries from fractions with low cell numbers were prepared with the SMART-Seq v4 Ultra Low Input RNA kit. Two healthy male donors, one aged 18 to 30 and one aged 30 to 40 years, made up the cohort. Bulk TCR alpha and beta repertoires were sequenced longitudinally to track T-cell clones before and after primary and booster YFV17D yellow fever vaccination. Blood was drawn at multiple timepoints before and after primary and secondary immunization, with bulk PBMC replicates and cell subsets isolated. Study-wide findings and limitations: Compared with the primary T-cell response, the secondary T-cell response was faster but weaker, reaching its peak on day 5 rather than on day 15. Computational filtering was needed because FACS-sorted repertoires could contain abundant contaminating clonotypes from the bulk population. Only a couple of donors were included in the study, so the extent to which the findings can be generalized is limited. A small fraction of clonotypes appeared in both the CD4 and CD8 compartments, likely as a result of convergent recombination. Most clones expanded after primary vaccination were re-detected after the booster (almost 97% of CD4 and around 88% of CD8), suggesting broad memory maintenance.

The germline V gene gives CDR1 as MDHEN and CDR2 as SYDVKM. Including the terminal cysteine and phenylalanine, the CDR3 comprises 15 residues. This entry keeps only the CDR3 DNA: 45 bases, framed from base 1. V is trimmed back by 6 bases and J by 5 bases, and the junction contains 6 bases that no gene match accounts for. This clonotype has ten or more counts. What this receptor recognizes is not known. The sample holds no much larger clone one base away, and base qualities are not on file. The treatment or condition tag for this specimen amounts to: live attenuated yellow fever vaccine strain. At each blood-draw timepoint, two biological replicates of bulk PBMCs were collected. A standard Ficoll-Paque protocol was used to isolate PBMCs from peripheral blood. RNA was extracted with TriZol from bulk PBMCs, CD4 and CD8 fractions, and dextramer-positive and dextramer-negative fractions. TCR cDNA was synthesized by 5'RACE template switching, which introduced a universal primer site and unique molecular identifiers. Priming of cDNA synthesis was performed from both the TCR alpha and TCR beta constant segments. Library amplification used two PCR steps, and the second PCR step added sample barcodes and sequencing adapters. Libraries were sequenced on Illumina HiSeq 2500 (2x100 bp) or NovaSeq (2x150 bp). The original methods were these. MIGEC handled demultiplexing of reads and collapsing into UMI consensus sequences, while MiXCR performed V(D)J alignment. Using edgeR on replicate PBMC samples, clonotypes were called vaccine-responding if FDR was below 0.01 and the log2 fold change was above 5 up to day 15. Each bulk clonotype was labeled CD4 or CD8 based on which sequenced repertoire, CD4 or CD8, contained the clonotype at higher abundance. TCRdb reworked the public reads: Q25 trimming with fastp, MiXCR clone assembly, productive beta chains retained. CDR3 protein sequences are deduplicated, and each keeps its most common genes and DNA. V and J calls and clone size were set by TCRdb, not the authors. This sample gives hundreds of thousands of distinct CDR3 sequences in total; about 14% of them show up just once. The leading ten clones occupy about 14% of the sample.

This chain joins TRBV28 to TRBJ2-2; TRBD1 agrees with 10 junctional bases. This sample comprised PBMCs, obtained on the day of the yellow fever booster vaccination. This sequence originates from a young man who received the YFV17D yellow fever vaccine. The CDR3 here reads CASRPGQGFTGELFF. The nucleotide sequence reads as follows: TGTGCCAGCAGACCGGGACAGGGGTTTACCGGGGAGCTGTTTTTT.